Below, 22 T cell receptor beta chains from the same sample are listed, as sequenced in a study of cytomegalovirus exposure and HLA in healthy donors. It was with 60 Vbeta and 13 Jbeta primers that the PCR ran. Only in-frame clones appear in the TCRdb table, and some are missing; sequencing was by immunoSEQ multiplex PCR. In the table there are about 130,000 clones, 81% of which are singletons. Sequenced input: PBMCs. These receptors originate from a woman under 40 in good health and CMV-seronegative.

The chain has TRBV27 and TRBJ1-5; D is unresolved. The germline V and J ends were trimmed by 3 bases and 6 bases, with 6 bases remaining between them. This CDR3 is built from 12 residues. CDR1 and CDR2 (germline): MNHEY, SMNVEV (reference sequence). CDR3 nucleotides: TGTGCCAGCAGTTTGAGGGTTCAGCCCCAGCATTTT. Translated: CASSLRVQPQHF.

V usage is TRBV11-2 and J usage is TRBJ2-3; 7 bases align to TRBD2. V shed 8 bases, J shed 2 bases, and the junction held 13 bases outside the gene matches. Germline lookup yields CDR1 SGHAT and CDR2 FQNNGV. The CDR3 has 16 amino acids. The CDR3: CASEPSGPIYTDTQYF. The CDR3 DNA reads TGTGCCAGCGAGCCTAGCGGCCCTATCTACACAGATACGCAGTATTTT.

This clone was recorded only once. The V and J genes are TRBV30 and TRBJ2-5, with 8 bases lining up with TRBD2. J lost 6 bases, V lost 2 bases, and 2 bases had no gene match. From germline, CDR1 is GTSNPN and CDR2 SVGIG (reference sequence). This CDR3 has 12 amino acids. The CDR3 sequence: CAWSRGGQTQYF. CDR3 coding DNA: TGTGCCTGGAGTCGGGGGGGGCAGACCCAGTACTTC.

This clone occurred once. This rearrangement joins TRBV6-6 to TRBJ2-1, with D possibly being TRBD2 (5 bases). The CDR3 has 12 amino acids. Trimming cost V 6 bases and J 8 bases, with 11 bases left between them. CDR1 and CDR2 from the germline V gene are MNHNY and SVGAGI (reference sequence). This chain's CDR3 is CASSTLDYEQFF. The CDR3 DNA follows: TGTGCCAGCAGCACCCTGGACTATGAGCAGTTCTTC.

This clone has only one observation. The gene calls are TRBV7-8 and TRBJ2-4; D may be TRBD1 (6 bases). In germline, CDR1 is SGHVS, CDR2 FQNEAQ. The CDR3 extends over 14 amino acids. Trimming pared 3 bases from V and 1 base from J, leaving 7 bases between. CDR3 DNA sequence: TGTGCCAGCAGCTTTGGGGGCGCCAAAAACATTCAGTACTTC. As protein: CASSFGGAKNIQYF.

This rearrangement joins TRBV2 to TRBJ1-3; no definite D call. The V gene's germline CDR1 is SNHLY and CDR2 FYNNEI. Trimming shortened V by 7 bases and J by 4 bases, and 14 bases separated the two germline ends. This CDR3 has 14 amino acids. In nucleotides, the CDR3 is TGTGCCAGCACTCTAGCCCAGAAGGGAAACACCATATATTTT. As protein: CASTLAQKGNTIYF.

The chain is built from TRBV5-6 and TRBJ1-1; 8 nucleotides agree with TRBD1. In germline, CDR1 is SGHDT, CDR2 YYEEEE. The V segment lost 1 base and the J segment 5 bases; nucleotides outside the gene matches: 10. This CDR3 is built from 16 residues. In nucleotides, the CDR3 is TGTGCCAGCAGCTTGAGACGGACAGGGTTTTTTACTGAAGCTTTCTTT. It is translated as CASSLRRTGFFTEAFF.

This chain joins TRBV4-3 and TRBJ2-2, with D possibly TRBD2 on 7 matching bases. V was trimmed by 4 bases and J by 4 bases, leaving 19 bases between them. CDR3 length: 17 amino acids. Germline V gene lookup returns CDR1 LGHNA and CDR2 YSLEER. The CDR3: CASSRGGGGVSTGELFF. In nucleotides, the CDR3 is TGCGCCAGCAGCCGGGGAGGGGGGGGAGTCTCCACCGGGGAGCTGTTTTTT.

The CDR3 nucleotides are TGTGCCAGCATCGAAGGGCCAGGGAGGACTGAAGCTTTCTTT. It is translated as CASIEGPGRTEAFF. The chain employs TRBV4-2 and TRBJ1-1, with D possibly TRBD1 on 5 matching bases. The CDR3 is 14 amino acids. Germline V CDR1 and CDR2: LGHNA, YNFKEQ. V was shortened by 7 bases and J by 5 bases, with 17 bases between the two germline ends.

The CDR3 nucleotides are TGTGCCAGCAGCGTAGCGGGACAGTCCTACGAGCAGTACTTC. Protein sequence: CASSVAGQSYEQYF. The chain carries TRBV9 and TRBJ2-7; 7 bases are a match to TRBD1. V shed 0 bases, J shed 1 base, and the junction held 1 base outside the gene matches. The CDR3 runs to 14 residues. Germline CDR1 is SGDLS and CDR2 is YYNGEE.

The J gene is TRBJ2-2, the V gene TRBV28, with unresolved D. The CDR3 loop spans 13 amino acids. The ends were cut back, 5 bases at V and 2 bases at J, with 6 bases in the middle. Germline values: CDR1 MDHEN, CDR2 SYDVKM. The CDR3 protein is CASSPVNTGELFF. For the CDR3, the DNA is TGTGCCAGCAGTCCAGTAAACACCGGGGAGCTGTTTTTT.

V gene TRBV11-2 combines with J gene TRBJ2-2; 9 bases map to TRBD2. The CDR3 runs 19 residues. Germline loops: CDR1 SGHAT, CDR2 FQNNGV. Unmatched junction bases numbered 11, after V lost 3 bases and J lost 0 bases. The CDR3 sequence: CASSFRTAPSGANTGELFF. CDR3 bases: TGTGCCAGCAGCTTCCGGACGGCCCCTAGCGGGGCGAACACCGGGGAGCTGTTTTTT.

V gene TRBV4-1 combines with J gene TRBJ1-2; D is unresolved. The germline CDR1 and CDR2 sequences are MGHRA and YSYEKL. This CDR3 spans 16 amino acids. V was pared by 1 base and J by 5 bases, with 17 bases between. CDR3 in DNA: TGCGCCAGCAGCCAAGGTAGTACAGAGGGATGGTATGGCTACACCTTC. Protein: CASSQGSTEGWYGYTF.

The chain is built from TRBV21-1 and TRBJ2-2; the table names TRBD2, a call not compared with the DNA. TRBV21-1 is an annotated pseudogene. The CDR3 is made up of 18 amino acids. In DNA, the CDR3 is TGTGCCAGCAGCACCCTGGGACTAGCGGGAGTGGGGACCGGGGAGCTGTTTTTT. This gives the protein CASSTLGLAGVGTGELFF.

The genes are TRBV6-1 and TRBJ1-2, with TRBD1 as a possible D gene (6 bases). CDR1 is MNHNS and CDR2 is SASEGT in the germline V gene. CDR3 size: 14 residues. The V end was cut by 6 bases, the J end by 0 bases, with 11 bases between. The CDR3 here is CASRPGDTNYGYTF. The CDR3 bases are TGTGCCAGCAGGCCAGGGGATACTAACTATGGCTACACCTTC.

The chain has TRBV6-5 and TRBJ2-1; 7 bases fit TRBD1. J was trimmed by 4 bases and V by 2 bases; bases with no gene match: 8. Germline CDR1 MNHEY, CDR2 SVGAGI. The CDR3 loop spans 16 amino acids. CDR3 residues: CASSYEQGRGYNEQFF. The DNA of the CDR3 is TGTGCCAGCAGTTACGAACAGGGGAGAGGGTACAATGAGCAGTTCTTC.

The genes are TRBV19 and TRBJ1-5; tentative D call: TRBD1 (5 bases). Trimming cost V 4 bases and J 2 bases, with 12 bases left between them. This CDR3 contains 15 residues. CDR1 is LNHDA and CDR2 is SQIVND in the germline V gene (reference sequence). The CDR3, as DNA: TGTGCCAGTAGTACCCATACAGGAGGCAATCAGCCCCAGCATTTT. Amino acid sequence: CASSTHTGGNQPQHF.

This clone was detected only once. The genes are TRBV6-6 and TRBJ1-5; 10 bases line up with TRBD1. CDR1 and CDR2 (germline): MNHNY, SVGAGI (reference sequence). The V segment lost 5 bases and the J segment 4 bases; nucleotides outside the gene matches: 8. The CDR3 extends over 16 amino acids. CDR3 bases: TGTGCCAGCAGTCAGGTGACAGGGGGCCCAAATCAGCCCCAGCATTTT. This translates into CASSQVTGGPNQPQHF.

This clone has only a few counts. The chain is built from TRBV6-7 and TRBJ2-2, with TRBD2 matching over 7 bases. TRBV6-7 is classed as an ORF, of uncertain function. Trimming at V came to 2 bases and at J to 3 bases, leaving 3 bases not matched to a gene. The CDR3 is made up of 15 amino acids. The CDR3: CASSYDGRYTGELFF. In DNA, the CDR3 is TGTGCCAGCAGTTACGACGGGAGGTACACCGGGGAGCTGTTTTTT.

The chain combines TRBV19 with TRBJ1-5; D gene uncertain. The V end lost 3 bases, the J end lost 0 bases, and 9 bases lay between the germline ends. Germline V gene sequence: CDR1 LNHDA, CDR2 SQIVND (reference sequence). This CDR3 spans 15 amino acids. As DNA, the CDR3 is TGTGCCAGTAGTATGACGGGTTATAGCAATCAGCCCCAGCATTTT. Amino acids: CASSMTGYSNQPQHF.

The chain couples TRBV6-4 to TRBJ2-1, with 10 nucleotides matching TRBD2. The CDR3 extends over 15 amino acids. The J segment lost 6 bases and the V segment lost 6 bases, leaving 8 bases of the junction unmatched. The V gene's germline CDR1 is MRHNA and CDR2 SNTAGT. This CDR3 is CASSASGRAFNEQFF. The CDR3 DNA reads TGTGCCAGCAGCGCAAGCGGGAGGGCGTTCAATGAGCAGTTCTTC.

J is TRBJ1-1 and V is TRBV6-1; D remains unclear. CDR1 and CDR2 (germline): MNHNS, SASEGT. Trimming took off 4 bases at V and 0 bases at J, with 6 bases between the two ends. This CDR3 spans 13 amino acids. CDR3 region: CASSGNMNTEAFF. The CDR3 DNA reads as TGTGCCAGCAGTGGAAACATGAACACTGAAGCTTTCTTT.